Listed below are T cell receptor beta chains from one sample, sequenced in a study of beta chain features in type 1 diabetes. Using immunoSEQ multiplex PCR, the repertoire was profiled, and TCRdb retains in-frame clones only, with some absent. This sample has just over 600,000 clones; around 15% occur once, and the top ten carry about 0.097%. Sequenced input: naive CD4+ T cells from blood. The source is a young man in good health. The CDR3 runs from the conserved cysteine through the conserved F or W. Fields, in order: CDR3 protein, CDR3 DNA, V gene, clone size, D gene, J gene. The D gene is left open where the match is weak. Clone size is shown for a subset of rows, as once, few, many or a class of expanded clone.

CDR3aa: CASRSRGGNNEQFF
CDR3nt: TGTGCCAGCAGAAGCCGGGGGGGCAACAATGAGCAGTTCTTC
v_gene: TRBV7-2
abundance: NA
d_gene: TRBD2
j_gene: TRBJ2-1

CDR3aa: CASSPKVQETQYF
CDR3nt: TGTGCCAGTAGTCCTAAAGTCCAAGAGACCCAGTACTTC
v_gene: TRBV19
abundance: few
d_gene: NA
j_gene: TRBJ2-5

CDR3aa: CASRQTGTATGELFF
CDR3nt: TGTGCCAGCAGGCAGACCGGGACGGCCACCGGGGAGCTGTTTTTT
v_gene: TRBV14
abundance: NA
d_gene: NA
j_gene: TRBJ2-2

CDR3aa: CASSVVPGSVHEQFF
CDR3nt: TGTGCCAGCAGCGTAGTGCCAGGATCGGTCCATGAGCAGTTCTTC
v_gene: TRBV9
abundance: few
d_gene: NA
j_gene: TRBJ2-1

CDR3aa: CASSLGTKGRHEQYF
CDR3nt: TGTGCCAGCAGCCTCGGGACAAAGGGGCGGCACGAGCAGTACTTC
v_gene: TRBV7-2
abundance: NA
d_gene: NA
j_gene: TRBJ2-7

CDR3aa: CASSVPGSGANVLTF
CDR3nt: TGTGCCAGCAGCGTACCGGGCTCTGGGGCCAACGTCCTGACTTTC
v_gene: TRBV9
abundance: many
d_gene: NA
j_gene: TRBJ2-6

CDR3aa: CASSSNRGRDEQYF
CDR3nt: TGCGCCAGCAGCTCGAACAGGGGTAGAGACGAGCAGTACTTC
v_gene: TRBV5-1
abundance: NA
d_gene: TRBD1
j_gene: TRBJ2-7

CDR3aa: CASSQVTSSSYNEQFF
CDR3nt: TGCGCCAGCAGCCAAGTAACTAGCAGCTCCTACAATGAGCAGTTCTTC
v_gene: TRBV4-1
abundance: few
d_gene: NA
j_gene: TRBJ2-1

CDR3aa: CASSPMDRSSYEQYF
CDR3nt: TGTGCCAGCAGCCCGATGGACCGTAGCTCCTACGAGCAGTACTTC
v_gene: TRBV6-5
abundance: few
d_gene: NA
j_gene: TRBJ2-7

CDR3aa: CASSLSEGPTDTQYF
CDR3nt: TGTGCCAGCTCACTTAGCGAAGGCCCTACAGATACGCAGTATTTT
v_gene: TRBV18
abundance: few
d_gene: NA
j_gene: TRBJ2-3

CDR3aa: CASSLSSSNQPQHF
CDR3nt: TGTGCCAGCAGCTTAAGTAGTTCGAATCAGCCCCAGCATTTT
v_gene: TRBV7-9
abundance: NA
d_gene: NA
j_gene: TRBJ1-5

CDR3aa: CASRSGQVGKNIQYF
CDR3nt: TGTGCCAGCAGATCGGGACAGGTGGGCAAAAACATTCAGTACTTC
v_gene: TRBV28
abundance: few
d_gene: TRBD1
j_gene: TRBJ2-4

CDR3aa: CASSLGGGRALEQYF
CDR3nt: TGTGCCAGCAGTTTAGGAGGCGGGAGGGCCCTCGAGCAGTACTTC
v_gene: TRBV27
abundance: NA
d_gene: TRBD2
j_gene: TRBJ2-7

CDR3aa: CASSPLDNYGYTF
CDR3nt: TGTGCCAGCTCACCACTTGATAACTATGGCTACACCTTC
v_gene: TRBV18
abundance: few
d_gene: NA
j_gene: TRBJ1-2

CDR3aa: CALVGNTEAFF
CDR3nt: TGTGCCCTGGTGGGTAACACTGAAGCTTTCTTT
v_gene: TRBV6-1
abundance: NA
d_gene: NA
j_gene: TRBJ1-1

CDR3aa: CASSLPTGGDVNTEAFF
CDR3nt: TGTGCCAGCAGCTTGCCGACAGGAGGGGACGTGAACACTGAAGCTTTCTTT
v_gene: TRBV5-6
abundance: NA
d_gene: NA
j_gene: TRBJ1-1

CDR3aa: CASSVGGQNTEAFF
CDR3nt: TGTGCCAGCAGCGTAGGGGGCCAGAACACTGAAGCTTTCTTT
v_gene: TRBV9
abundance: once
d_gene: NA
j_gene: TRBJ1-1